These 20 T cell receptor beta chains came from one sample sequenced in a study of T cell responses to AZD1222 COVID-19 vaccine. Here immunoSEQ multiplex PCR was the method, and the copy in TCRdb shows in-frame clones only, minus some. Of 200,000 or so clones in the sample, just over 90% are singletons; the top ten hold approximately 0.97%. The sequences come from peripheral blood, collected on day 0 of AZD1222 vaccination. The source of these receptors is an adult in good health.

V usage is TRBV20-1 and J usage is TRBJ2-7; TRBD2 agrees at 9 bases. There are 14 residues in the CDR3. Germline V lookup: CDR1 DFQATT, CDR2 SNEGSKA (reference sequence). V lost 3 bases and J lost 2; bases outside the gene matches: 5. The CDR3 sequence is CSASQASGTYEQYF. CDR3 in DNA: TGCAGTGCTAGTCAGGCTAGCGGGACCTACGAGCAGTACTTC.

The gene calls are TRBV5-1 and TRBJ2-7; 10 bases agree with TRBD2. Germline V lookup: CDR1 SGHRS, CDR2 YFSETQ. The length of the CDR3 is 16 residues. Losses at the gene ends were 4 bases for V and 0 bases for J; bases not matched to a gene: 7. DNA of the CDR3: TGCGCCAGCAGCCCTGAAGGACTAGCGGACTCCTACGAGCAGTACTTC. This translates into CASSPEGLADSYEQYF.

This rearrangement joins TRBV27 to TRBJ2-1; D unclear. The germline CDR1 and CDR2 sequences are MNHEY and SMNVEV (reference sequence). The V end was cut by 1 base, the J end by 5 bases, with 6 bases between. The CDR3 extends over 13 amino acids. CDR3 bases: TGTGCCAGCAGTTTATATGTTAACAATGAGCAGTTCTTC. Protein product: CASSLYVNNEQFF.

This clone was picked up one time. The chain carries TRBV5-4 and TRBJ2-2, with D possibly TRBD2 on 5 matching bases. V shed 4 bases and J shed 4 bases, with 14 bases lying between them. The germline CDR1 and CDR2 sequences are SGHNT and YYREEE (reference sequence). This CDR3 has 15 residues. The CDR3 DNA reads as TGTGCCAGCAGCGTCGGGCTAGCCACCACCGGGGAGCTGTTTTTT. Amino acids: CASSVGLATTGELFF.

The chain links TRBV6-7 to TRBJ1-5, with no clear D. TRBV6-7 is noted as an ORF with a role that remains uncertain. This CDR3 contains 12 residues. V shed 9 bases and J shed 0 bases, with 6 bases lying between them. The CDR3 loop reads CARLYSNQPQHF. The CDR3 DNA follows: TGTGCCAGACTTTATAGCAATCAGCCCCAGCATTTT.

J is TRBJ2-7 and V is TRBV7-2; D is ambiguous. The CDR3 is made up of 14 amino acids. Germline V lookup: CDR1 SGHTA, CDR2 FQGNSA. V lost 1 base, J lost 0 bases, and 7 bases lay in between. Here the CDR3 DNA reads TGTGCCAGCAGCTTAGTTACGGTCTCCTACGAGCAGTACTTC. Translation: CASSLVTVSYEQYF.

J is TRBJ2-7 and V is TRBV4-2, with 10 bases aligning to TRBD2. Germline V gene lookup returns CDR1 LGHNA and CDR2 YNFKEQ. The V and J ends lost 1 base and 3 bases, in that order; junction bases with no gene match: 3. The CDR3 spans 15 residues. CDR3 nucleotides: TGTGCCAGCAGCCAAGGCCCTAGCGGGAGCTACGAGCAGTACTTC. Translated, it gives CASSQGPSGSYEQYF.

V and J are TRBV7-2 and TRBJ2-7, with a tentative D call TRBD1 (5 bases). V was shortened by 5 bases and J by 5 bases, with 16 bases between the two germline ends. The CDR3 has 14 amino acids. Germline values: CDR1 SGHTA, CDR2 FQGNSA. The CDR3 reads CASSLELTEDEQYF. The CDR3 DNA reads as TGTGCCAGCAGCCTCGAATTGACAGAGGACGAGCAGTACTTC. Supplemented by reference TRBV7-2 and TRBJ2-7, the full variable domain reads GAGVSQSPSNKVTEKGKDVELRCDPISGHTALYWYRQSLGQGLEFLIYFQGNSAPDKSGLPSDRFSAERTGGSVSTLTIQRTQQEDSAVYLCASSLELTEDEQYFGPGTRLTVT.

The rearrangement links TRBV19 to TRBJ2-1, with 9 positions matching TRBD1. Trimming took 7 bases from V and 6 from J; bases not matched to a gene: 7. The CDR3 consists of 14 residues. Germline CDR1 reads LNHDA; CDR2 reads SQIVND (reference sequence). The CDR3 loop is CASNLGQGPNEQFF. The CDR3 nucleotides are TGTGCCAGTAATCTAGGACAGGGGCCCAATGAGCAGTTCTTC.

The chain couples TRBV27 to TRBJ1-3; D may be TRBD1 (6 bases). Germline V lookup: CDR1 MNHEY, CDR2 SMNVEV (reference sequence). This CDR3 spans 18 amino acids. V lost 6 bases to trimming and J lost 4 bases, with 25 bases between them. The DNA of the CDR3 is TGTGCCAGCAGCCCCTCGAGAGCAATGGGGGCGGGCGGAAACACCATATATTTT. It specifies CASSPSRAMGAGGNTIYF.

The CDR3 nucleotides are TGTGCCAGCAGCTTGCAGGGACAAGAGACCCAGTACTTC. Translating gives CASSLQGQETQYF. The chain combines TRBV5-6 with TRBJ2-5, with D perhaps TRBD1 (5 bases). Germline V gene lookup returns CDR1 SGHDT and CDR2 YYEEEE. The CDR3 is 13 amino acids. Trimming took 1 base from V and 2 from J, leaving 6 bases between them.

The rearrangement joins TRBV5-4 to TRBJ2-7, with 8 nucleotides matching TRBD2. Germline V gene data show CDR1 as SGHNT and CDR2 as YYREEE (reference sequence). The CDR3 consists of 15 residues. J lost 4 bases, V lost 0 bases, and 6 bases had no gene match. The CDR3 DNA follows: TGTGCCAGCAGCTTGGGACTAGCGACTGAGTACGAGCAGTACTTC. This sequence encodes CASSLGLATEYEQYF.

The V and J genes are TRBV27 and TRBJ2-1, with 7 bases that match TRBD1. Germline CDR1 reads MNHEY; CDR2 reads SMNVEV (reference sequence). The length of the CDR3 is 13 residues. V dropped 5 bases and J dropped 3; count of bases not matched to a gene: 1. CDR3 sequence reads: CASSDRVYNEQFF. CDR3 nucleotides: TGTGCCAGCAGTGACAGGGTCTACAATGAGCAGTTCTTC.

Only one count was recorded for this clone. The chain links TRBV6-5 to TRBJ2-3, with 11 bases matching TRBD2. V dropped 10 bases and J dropped 5; count of bases not matched to a gene: 8. The germline V gene has CDR1 MNHEY and CDR2 SVGAGI. The CDR3 is made up of 14 amino acids. This chain's CDR3 is CATFSGTSGDTQYF. The CDR3 DNA reads TGTGCCACCTTCTCCGGGACTAGCGGAGATACGCAGTATTTT.

V gene TRBV5-8 combines with J gene TRBJ2-7, with D perhaps assigned TRBD1 or TRBD2 (5 bases each). Trimming cost V 0 bases and J 7 bases, with 8 bases left between them. Germline lookup yields CDR1 SGHTS and CDR2 YDEGEE. The CDR3 is 12 residues long. This CDR3 reads CASSLGGMEQYF. In nucleotides, the CDR3 is TGTGCCAGCAGCTTGGGGGGGATGGAGCAGTACTTC.

The rearrangement uses TRBV4-2 and TRBJ2-1; D may correspond to TRBD1 or TRBD2 (9 bases each). CDR3 length: 19 amino acids. CDR1 and CDR2 from the germline V gene are LGHNA and YNFKEQ. V shed 4 bases and J shed 10 bases, with 32 bases lying between them. CDR3 protein: CASSPGQGIRSGRWEEQFF. For the CDR3, the DNA is TGTGCCAGCAGCCCGGGACAGGGTATTAGGAGCGGGAGGTGGGAAGAGCAGTTCTTC.

The rearrangement links TRBV29-1 to TRBJ1-1; D unclear. V gave up 5 bases and J gave up 7 bases, with 17 bases separating them. Germline V gene sequence: CDR1 SQVTM, CDR2 ANQGSEA. This CDR3 is built from 13 residues. CDR3 sequence: CSVPPGPRGEAFF. CDR3 DNA: TGCAGCGTTCCACCGGGTCCTCGGGGTGAAGCTTTCTTT.

This chain connects TRBV11-2 to TRBJ2-7; 7 bases are shared with TRBD2. Looked up from germline, CDR1 is SGHAT and CDR2 is FQNNGV. V was clipped by 6 bases and J by 2 bases; unmatched bases: 13. CDR3 length equals 16 residues. In DNA form, the CDR3 reads TGTGCCAGCAGGACTGTAGTGGGGGGGGAAACCTACGAGCAGTACTTC. Translated, it gives CASRTVVGGETYEQYF.

The gene calls are TRBV4-1 and TRBJ1-4; tentatively, D is TRBD1 (5 bases). The CDR3 sequence is 17 residues long. Germline CDR1 and CDR2: MGHRA and YSYEKL. The V end was cut by 2 bases, the J end by 5 bases, with 18 bases between. CDR3 sequence: CASSQTPSGTENEKLFF. CDR3 coding DNA: TGCGCCAGCAGCCAAACGCCAAGCGGGACGGAGAATGAAAAACTGTTTTTT.

Only one count was recorded for this clone. The V and J genes are TRBV5-4 and TRBJ1-2; D gene uncertain. The CDR3 sequence is 12 residues long. Per the germline V gene, CDR1 is SGHNT and CDR2 is YYREEE (reference sequence). Trimming took off 4 bases at V and 4 bases at J, with 8 bases between the two ends. CDR3 in amino acids: CASSLGSYGYTF. The CDR3 coding sequence is TGTGCCAGCAGCCTCGGGTCCTATGGCTACACCTTC.